This T cell receptor beta chain was documented in a study of technical replicates of blood from a handful of donors. The germline V and J ends were trimmed by 0 bases and 3 bases, with 9 bases remaining between them. Germline-derived CDR1 and CDR2 are SGHRS and YFSETQ. CDR3 size: 15 residues. Profiled with immunoSEQ multiplex PCR; TCRdb holds only in-frame clones, not every one. The sample includes approximately 78,000 clones, 95% of them seen just once. This clone has only one observation. The receptor was derived from a human donor in good health. This sequence joins TRBV5-1 and TRBJ2-2; D may be TRBD1 (5 bases). Sequenced input: T cells isolated from PBMCs. CDR3 sequence reads: CASSLVGHDTGELFF. CDR3 nucleotide sequence: TGCGCCAGCAGCTTGGTAGGACACGACACCGGGGAGCTGTTTTTT. The full variable domain, rest sourced from reference TRBV5-1 and TRBJ2-2, is KAGVTQTPRYLIKTRGQQVTLSCSPISGHRSVSWYQQTPGQGLQFLFEYFSETQRNKGNFPGRFSGRQFSNSRSEMNVSTLELGDSALYLCASSLVGHDTGELFFGEGSRLTVL.